Shown below are 5 T cell receptor beta chains from a single sample sequenced in a study of a mutant IDH1 vaccine in newly diagnosed glioma (dated by TCRdb to the early 2020s). The time point label, as the study defines it: week 11, during vaccination. A 20-mer mutant IDH1 peptide at 300 micrograms in Montanide made up each vaccine dose, which was injected subcutaneously together with topical imiquimod. The method was the immunoSEQ multiplex PCR assay. TCRdb holds this immuneACCESS table with in-frame rearrangements only. Some clones are missing; in checked studies, unresolved V genes explain under half, and the rest has no known cause. The sample contains tens of thousands of clones, around 80% of them found a single time. The ten top clones hold approximately 23% of the sample. These receptors have no known antigen. Sample: PBMCs, taken from a glioma patient whose treatment included an IDH1 peptide vaccine. The receptor set was obtained from a man aged 25 to 45 with glioma.

The V call is TRBV19, the J call TRBJ2-5, with no clear D. Trimming pared 3 bases from V and 1 base from J, leaving 6 bases between. Germline CDR1 and CDR2: LNHDA and SQIVND (reference sequence). This CDR3 region has 13 residues. The CDR3 loop is CASSIQVQETQYF. CDR3 DNA sequence: TGTGCCAGTAGTATCCAGGTCCAAGAGACCCAGTACTTC.

This chain connects TRBV6-6 to TRBJ2-7; no reliable D call. Trimming took 2 bases from V and 2 from J, leaving 4 bases between them. The CDR3 totals 12 residues. The germline CDR1 and CDR2 sequences are MNHNY and SVGAGI (reference sequence). CDR3 protein: CASSYPPYEQYF. The CDR3 DNA reads TGTGCCAGCAGTTACCCGCCCTACGAGCAGTACTTC.

The chain links TRBV6-6 to TRBJ1-2; TRBD1 matches 11 bases. CDR1 and CDR2 (germline): MNHNY, SVGAGI (reference sequence). J was trimmed by 7 bases and V by 5 bases; bases with no gene match: 9. CDR3 size: 15 residues. The CDR3 protein is CASSPTDRGRAGYTF. The CDR3 bases are TGTGCCAGCAGTCCCACGGACAGGGGGCGAGCTGGCTACACCTTC.

The V gene is TRBV4-1, the J gene TRBJ1-5; D possibly corresponds to TRBD1 (6 bases). CDR3 length: 14 residues. V shed 1 base and J shed 5 bases, with 9 bases lying between them. Germline CDR1 reads MGHRA; CDR2 reads YSYEKL. The CDR3 loop reads CASSQVRGDQPQHF. As DNA, the CDR3 is TGCGCCAGCAGCCAAGTTAGGGGGGATCAGCCCCAGCATTTT.

The chain recombines TRBV7-9 with TRBJ1-5; D is ambiguous. The CDR3 has 13 residues. Germline-derived CDR1 and CDR2 are SEHNR and FQNEAQ (reference sequence). Trimming cost V 5 bases and J 6 bases, with 11 bases left between them. DNA of the CDR3: TGTGCCAGCAGCCCGGGTTTAGCTCAGCCCCAGCATTTT. Translated: CASSPGLAQPQHF.